This is a list of T cell receptor beta chains from one sample in a study of identical twins. TCRdb analysed the 5' RACE reads with MiXCR anew, one entry per CDR3 protein. The data hold approximately 250,000 distinct CDR3 sequences, with over 5% observed a single time. These data also featured in a second study, about T cells expressing NK-cell markers.

Material: CD8+ T cells sorted from blood. Receptors originate from a woman younger than 35 in good health. Both conserved end residues are part of each CDR3. The D gene is left open where the match is weak. Clone size is given for some rows only: seen once, a few or many times, or a class if the clone is expanded.

D gene	V gene	clone size	J gene	CDR3 DNA	CDR3 protein
TRBD2	TRBV30	many	TRBJ2-2	TGTGCCTGGCTTAAGACTAGCGGGAGTTTAAGGACCGGGGAGCTGTTTTTT	CAWLKTSGSLRTGELFF
TRBD2	TRBV6-2/TRBV6-3	NA	TRBJ2-7	TGTGCCAGCAGTTATCTAGCGGGATACGAGCAGTACTTC	CASSYLAGYEQYF
NA	TRBV24-1	few	TRBJ1-1	TGTGCCACCAGTGATCAGGTCGAGGGGAACACTGAAGCTTTCTTT	CATSDQVEGNTEAFF
NA	TRBV27	NA	TRBJ2-1	TGTGCCAGCAGTCCATCGGGGTTTAATGAGCAGTTCTTC	CASSPSGFNEQFF
TRBD1	TRBV18	few	TRBJ2-7	TGTGCCAGCTCACCATACCTCTCCCCAGCCAGAGGGGCCAGGGGGGAGCAGTACTTC	CASSPYLSPARGARGEQYF
NA	TRBV7-9	few	TRBJ1-5	TGTGCCAGCAGCTTTTCGGGGAGTCAGCCCCAGCATTTT	CASSFSGSQPQHF
TRBD2	TRBV19	NA	TRBJ2-7	TGTGCCAGTAGTATCTCCGGGAGGCCCTACGAGCAGTACTTC	CASSISGRPYEQYF
TRBD2	TRBV7-9	few	TRBJ2-7	TGTGCCAGCAGCTTAGCGGGCGGGAGGGCCTTCGACGAGCAGTACTTC	CASSLAGGRAFDEQYF
NA	TRBV11-2	few	TRBJ1-1	TGTGCCAGCAGTACCAGGCCCCTCGGGGCTTTCTTT	CASSTRPLGAFF
TRBD1	TRBV12-3/TRBV12-4	many	TRBJ1-5	TGTGCCAGCAGTTTAGATCCGACAGGGCGAGGGGAGCCCCAGCATTTT	CASSLDPTGRGEPQHF
NA	TRBV12-3/TRBV12-4	few	TRBJ2-5	TGTGCCAGCAGCACAGGAGAGGAGACCCAGTACTTC	CASSTGEETQYF